This section outlines one T cell receptor (beta chain) sequence together with its context. Its antigen is currently unknown. This sample was taken from a study of cytomegalovirus exposure and HLA in healthy donors. Study observations and caveats: Reportedly, cytomegalovirus status was diagnosed with high sensitivity and specificity.

Germline assignment: CDR1 SGHNT and CDR2 YYREEE (reference sequence). Trimming removed 4 bases from V and 2 bases from J, with 13 bases in between. The CDR3 runs to 15 residues. The PCR made use of 60 Vbeta and 13 Jbeta primers. Assay used: immunoSEQ multiplex PCR; TCRdb lists only in-frame clones, some missing. This table has 95,000 to 100,000 clones, roughly 80% appearing once. This rearrangement joins TRBV5-4 to TRBJ2-1; possible D gene TRBD1, 6 bases. Sequenced: PBMCs. This receptor was obtained from a man in his forties in good health and CMV-seronegative. Written as DNA, the CDR3 is TGTGCCAGCAGCCCCCGACAGGCCGCCTACAATGAGCAGTTCTTC. As protein: CASSPRQAAYNEQFF.